The 12 T cell receptor beta chains presented below share a single source sample, sequenced in a study of cytomegalovirus exposure and HLA in healthy donors. Both 60 Vbeta primers and 13 Jbeta primers went into the PCR. The repertoire was sequenced with immunoSEQ multiplex PCR; TCRdb's copy has only in-frame clones and lacks some. The repertoire consists of approximately 220,000 clones, with over 60% occurring once and the leading ten covering approximately 0.6%. Sequences were obtained from PBMCs. These receptors were obtained from a man between 18 and 35 years old in good health and CMV-seronegative.

The chain links TRBV5-4 to TRBJ1-1; D may be TRBD1 (6 bases). From germline, CDR1 is SGHNT and CDR2 YYREEE (reference sequence). The CDR3 has 13 amino acids. The ends were cut back, 0 bases at V and 11 bases at J, with 14 bases in the middle. CDR3 nucleotides: TGTGCCAGCAGCTTGGCTGGGGGGCGGGAGGCTTTCTTT. Translating it yields CASSLAGGREAFF.

J is TRBJ1-1 and V is TRBV15; a weak D match, TRBD1 (6 bases). CDR1 is LNHNV and CDR2 is YYDKDF in the germline V gene (reference sequence). V shed 3 bases and J shed 2 bases, with 10 bases lying between them. The CDR3 is 14 amino acids. The CDR3 DNA is TGTGCCACCAGCAGGGTACAGGGTAACACTGAAGCTTTCTTT. Amino acids: CATSRVQGNTEAFF.

This chain joins TRBV30 and TRBJ2-7, with TRBD2 matching 9 bases. From germline, CDR1 is GTSNPN and CDR2 SVGIG (reference sequence). This CDR3 has 13 amino acids. The V and J ends lost 2 bases and 4 bases, in that order; junction bases with no gene match: 3. The CDR3 spells CAWSLTSGYEQYF. The CDR3 nucleotides are TGTGCCTGGAGTCTCACTAGCGGGTACGAGCAGTACTTC.

V usage is TRBV30 and J usage is TRBJ1-4, with TRBD1 matching 7 bases. Unmatched junction bases numbered 10, after V lost 2 bases and J lost 1 base. The CDR3 covers 17 residues. Germline CDR1 and CDR2: GTSNPN and SVGIG (reference sequence). The CDR3 is CAWSPWRDRETNEKLFF. In DNA, the CDR3 is TGTGCCTGGAGTCCCTGGCGTGACAGGGAAACTAATGAAAAACTGTTTTTT.

This rearrangement joins TRBV2 to TRBJ2-1; 8 positions agree with TRBD1. This CDR3 spans 14 amino acids. Germline assignment: CDR1 SNHLY and CDR2 FYNNEI. V lost 1 base and J lost 8; bases outside the gene matches: 4. Here the CDR3 reads CASSEGQGADEQFF. In nucleotides, the CDR3 is TGTGCCAGCAGTGAAGGGCAGGGGGCCGATGAGCAGTTCTTC.

This clone was observed a handful of times. The chain is built from TRBV27 and TRBJ1-1, with 9 bases lining up with TRBD1. V lost 5 bases to trimming and J lost 3 bases; unmatched junction nucleotides: 7. This CDR3 has 15 residues. Germline V lookup: CDR1 MNHEY, CDR2 SMNVEV (reference sequence). CDR3 amino acids: CASSPRTGVDTEAFF. In nucleotides, the CDR3 is TGTGCCAGCAGTCCACGGACAGGGGTGGACACTGAAGCTTTCTTT.

The rearrangement uses TRBV6-5 and TRBJ1-4; D unresolved. Germline loops: CDR1 MNHEY, CDR2 SVGAGI. V shed 5 bases and J shed 0 bases, with 7 bases lying between them. The CDR3 runs to 14 residues. DNA of the CDR3: TGTGCCAGCAGTCCGACTGCAACTAATGAAAAACTGTTTTTT. Its translation: CASSPTATNEKLFF.

The chain has TRBV5-4 and TRBJ1-1; D may be TRBD1 (5 bases). From germline, CDR1 is SGHNT and CDR2 YYREEE (reference sequence). Trimming stripped 4 bases from V and 0 bases from J, with 16 bases between. The CDR3 covers 16 residues. The CDR3: CASSLVRQILNTEAFF. In DNA, the CDR3 is TGTGCCAGCAGCCTAGTAAGACAGATCCTGAACACTGAAGCTTTCTTT.

The V call is TRBV5-1, the J call TRBJ2-3; TRBD2 agrees at 7 bases. Per the germline V gene, CDR1 is SGHRS and CDR2 is YFSETQ. This CDR3 spans 15 amino acids. V was pared by 2 bases and J by 1 base, with 4 bases of the junction left unmatched. The CDR3 DNA reads TGCGCCAGCAGCTTAATTACTAGCGGCACAGATACGCAGTATTTT. It specifies CASSLITSGTDTQYF.

The chain couples TRBV7-9 to TRBJ1-2; 8 positions match TRBD1. Germline V gene lookup returns CDR1 SEHNR and CDR2 FQNEAQ (reference sequence). The J segment lost 3 bases and the V segment lost 0 bases, leaving 9 bases of the junction unmatched. The CDR3 runs 17 residues. CDR3 nucleotides: TGTGCCAGCAGCTTAGCATGGGGACAGGCCCTTTACTATGGCTACACCTTC. It encodes CASSLAWGQALYYGYTF.

This chain connects TRBV7-8 to TRBJ1-5; maybe TRBD1 (5 bases). Per the germline V gene, CDR1 is SGHVS and CDR2 is FQNEAQ. V was shortened by 7 bases and J by 0 bases, with 13 bases between the two germline ends. This CDR3 spans 15 amino acids. CDR3 in amino acids: CASTPLGASNQPQHF. CDR3 sequence (DNA): TGTGCCAGCACACCCCTTGGGGCTAGCAATCAGCCCCAGCATTTT. Full variable domain (remainder filled in from reference TRBV7-8 and TRBJ1-5): GAGVSQSPRYKVAKRGQDVALRCDPISGHVSLFWYQQALGQGPEFLTYFQNEAQLDKSGLPSDRFFAERPEGSVSTLKIQRTQQEDSAVYLCASTPLGASNQPQHFGDGTRLSIL.

This clone was found once. The chain is built from TRBV5-6 and TRBJ1-4, with D hard to call. CDR1 is SGHDT, CDR2 YYEEEE, per germline. Trimming pared 3 bases from V and 0 bases from J, leaving 9 bases between. This CDR3 contains 15 residues. The DNA for the CDR3 is TGTGCCAGCAGCTATTTTATTGCAACTAATGAAAAACTGTTTTTT. Its protein is CASSYFIATNEKLFF.